This T cell receptor (beta chain) derives from a study of blood T cell repertoires in COVID-19. Study at large: The United States, Italy and Spain supplied acute and convalescent COVID-19 samples. PBMCs, B-cell-depleted T cells, or T cells provided the cDNA or gDNA that made up the material.

In the authors' methods: Reference gene primers were amplified, and this amplification served to estimate nucleated cell counts. Clones were sequenced by immunoSEQ multiplex PCR, and TCRdb holds only the in-frame ones, with some missing. V, J and clone size derive from that table, while D and trimming were established from the DNA sequence. The sample gives roughly 160,000 clones, about 82% of which show up once; approximately 7% is in the top ten. This clone was found a few times. With 5 bases removed from V and 0 bases from J, the gap between germline ends came to 14 bases. This CDR3 is built from 16 residues. Germline V gene lookup returns CDR1 SGHAT and CDR2 FQNNGV.

The sample taken for sequencing was peripheral blood. The source of this sequence is a man aged 45-60 years with active or convalescent COVID-19. This rearrangement joins TRBV11-2 to TRBJ1-3; D possibly corresponds to TRBD1 (6 bases). CDR3 region: CASSNWGQYSGNTIYF. CDR3 coding DNA: TGTGCCAGCAGCAACTGGGGGCAGTACTCTGGAAACACCATATATTTT.